The present TCR beta chain was sequenced within a study of control samples from healthy donors and cancer patients. Measured with immunoSEQ multiplex PCR; TCRdb has only the in-frame clones, and not every one. The data hold about 110,000 clones, with approximately 90% observed a single time. Between the trimmed V and J ends, which lost 2 bases and 5 bases, there was a span of 21 bases. CDR3 size: 17 residues. Germline CDR1 is MNHNS and CDR2 is SASEGT. The gene calls are TRBV6-1 and TRBJ1-2; TRBD1 might be the D (5 bases). Sequencing was done on a sample of blood. This TCR derives from a woman in her 50s in good health. The CDR3 region has the DNA TGTGCCAGCAGTGAACGTGGCAGGGCAACCGTCGCGTATGGCTACACCTTC. It is translated as CASSERGRATVAYGYTF.